The 30 T cell receptor beta chains below all came from one sample that was sequenced in a study of blood T cell repertoires in COVID-19. Sequencing used immunoSEQ multiplex PCR; TCRdb keeps in-frame clones, though not all of them. The sample contains 90,000 to 100,000 clones, approximately 84% of which appear only once. Material: peripheral blood. These receptors came from a woman aged 55-70 years with acute or convalescent COVID-19.

The rearrangement links TRBV6-2 or TRBV6-3 to TRBJ1-1; D may be TRBD1 (5 bases). Looked up from germline, CDR1 is MNHEY and CDR2 is SVGEGT. Trimming cost V 1 base and J 3 bases, with 15 bases left between them. This CDR3 contains 16 residues. Here the CDR3 DNA reads TGTGCCAGCAGTTACTTTTATCTGGGGGGGGACACTGAAGCTTTCTTT. Residues: CASSYFYLGGDTEAFF.

The chain carries TRBV18 and TRBJ1-1; 8 bases map to TRBD1. The trim removed 5 bases at V and 10 bases at J, leaving 6 bases unmatched. CDR1 and CDR2 from the germline V gene are KGHSH and LQKENI. The CDR3 has 12 residues. CDR3: CASSSDRERAFF. The CDR3 DNA follows: TGTGCCAGCTCATCGGACAGGGAACGAGCTTTCTTT.

This clone turned up a few times. The V call is TRBV5-4, the J call TRBJ2-7; D might be TRBD2 (5 bases). From germline, CDR1 is SGHNT and CDR2 YYREEE (reference sequence). This CDR3 is 13 amino acids long. Trimming left V 0 bases short and J 6 bases short, with 10 bases between. The chain's CDR3 is CASSLVGAGEQYF. The CDR3 DNA sequence: TGTGCCAGCAGCTTGGTGGGCGCGGGCGAGCAGTACTTC.

The chain uses TRBV2 and TRBJ1-1; D possibly corresponds to TRBD1 (6 bases). The CDR3 is 15 amino acids. V gave up 5 bases and J gave up 1 base, with 14 bases separating them. The V gene's germline CDR1 is SNHLY and CDR2 FYNNEI. The CDR3 DNA is TGTGCCAGCAGTTCGTCCAGGGGACCGAACACTGAAGCTTTCTTT. Residues: CASSSSRGPNTEAFF.

The rearrangement links TRBV2 to TRBJ1-4, with TRBD1 matching 9 bases. The CDR3 is made up of 15 amino acids. In germline, CDR1 is SNHLY, CDR2 FYNNEI. The ends lost 1 base at V and 5 bases at J; junction bases unmatched: 2. CDR3 protein: CASSEVGTGNEKLFF. The CDR3 region has the DNA TGTGCCAGCAGTGAAGTCGGGACAGGGAATGAAAAACTGTTTTTT.

This clone came up a few times. The V gene is TRBV13, the J gene TRBJ2-7, with 9 nucleotides matching TRBD1. This CDR3 contains 14 residues. CDR1 PRHDT and CDR2 FYEKMQ come from the germline V gene (reference sequence). The ends lost 2 bases at V and 5 bases at J; junction bases unmatched: 4. CDR3 sequence (DNA): TGTGCCAGCAGCTTAAGCCGGACAGGGGACGAGCAGTACTTC. This codes for CASSLSRTGDEQYF. Filled out from reference TRBV13 and TRBJ2-7, the complete variable domain reads AAGVIQSPRHLIKEKRETATLKCYPIPRHDTVYWYQQGPGQDPQFLISFYEKMQSDKGSIPDRFSAQQFSDYHSELNMSSLELGDSALYFCASSLSRTGDEQYFGPGTRLTVT.

This sequence joins TRBV2 and TRBJ1-5; the D is unclear. The CDR3 runs to 14 residues. Germline CDR1 SNHLY, CDR2 FYNNEI. Trimming cost V 1 base and J 7 bases, with 11 bases left between them. This CDR3 is CASSEGVAGQPQHF. CDR3 in DNA: TGTGCCAGCAGTGAAGGAGTTGCGGGCCAGCCCCAGCATTTT.

The rearrangement links TRBV6-6 to TRBJ1-1; 7 nucleotides align to TRBD1. This CDR3 spans 15 amino acids. V gave up 5 bases and J gave up 1 base; unmatched junction bases: 7. Looked up from germline, CDR1 is MNHNY and CDR2 is SVGAGI (reference sequence). The CDR3 nucleotides read TGTGCCAGCAGTGACACGGGACAGCCGAACACTGAAGCTTTCTTT. Encoded protein: CASSDTGQPNTEAFF.

A few counts support this clone. The rearrangement joins TRBV14 to TRBJ2-7; perhaps TRBD2 as D (5 bases). Germline CDR1 and CDR2: SGHDN and FVKESK. The CDR3 runs to 15 residues. Trimming removed 0 bases at V and 7 bases at J, with 16 bases between. The CDR3 DNA follows: TGTGCCAGCAGCCAAGATACGAGCGGCCGTGGGGAGCAGTACTTC. Encoded protein: CASSQDTSGRGEQYF.

CDR3 sequence (DNA): TGCGCCACTAGACAGGACGCCGGATATGGCTATGGCTACACCTTC. It codes for CATRQDAGYGYGYTF. The V gene is TRBV5-1, the J gene TRBJ1-2, with D possibly being TRBD1 (6 bases). This CDR3 has 15 amino acids. V dropped 9 bases and J dropped 4 bases, with 22 bases sitting between them. Germline V gene lookup returns CDR1 SGHRS and CDR2 YFSETQ. Supplemented by reference TRBV5-1 and TRBJ1-2, the full variable domain reads KAGVTQTPRYLIKTRGQQVTLSCSPISGHRSVSWYQQTPGQGLQFLFEYFSETQRNKGNFPGRFSGRQFSNSRSEMNVSTLELGDSALYLCATRQDAGYGYGYTFGSGTRLTVV.

J is TRBJ2-7 and V is TRBV27; 9 nucleotides align to TRBD1. The V and J ends lost 4 bases and 4 bases, in that order; junction bases with no gene match: 5. From germline, CDR1 is MNHEY and CDR2 SMNVEV (reference sequence). The CDR3 runs to 14 residues. The chain's CDR3 is CASSYRDRAYEQYF. CDR3 coding DNA: TGTGCCAGCAGTTATCGGGACAGGGCTTACGAGCAGTACTTC.

V usage is TRBV6-5 and J usage is TRBJ1-2; 8 bases are shared with TRBD1. The CDR3 covers 14 residues. From germline, CDR1 is MNHEY and CDR2 SVGAGI. Trimming removed 7 bases from V and 3 bases from J; junction bases left unmatched: 7. CDR3 in DNA: TGTGCCAGCAAAATGACAGGGGTAGACTATGGCTACACCTTC. Protein product: CASKMTGVDYGYTF.

This clone appeared many times. The chain carries TRBV28 and TRBJ1-5, with a possible D match to TRBD1 (6 bases). Germline V gene sequence: CDR1 MDHEN, CDR2 SYDVKM. This CDR3 region has 16 residues. V dropped 6 bases and J dropped 0 bases, with 15 bases sitting between them. CDR3 sequence (DNA): TGTGCCAGCAGATTACCCGGACAGTATAGCAATCAGCCCCAGCATTTT. Its protein is CASRLPGQYSNQPQHF.

This chain joins TRBV4-2 and TRBJ2-7, with 7 bases fitting TRBD2. CDR3 size: 15 residues. CDR1 and CDR2 from the germline V gene are LGHNA and YNFKEQ. V was pared by 4 bases and J by 7 bases, with 13 bases of the junction left unmatched. CDR3 nucleotide sequence: TGTGCCAGCAGCCCAGGCGGGGGACCCCTACTGGAGCAGTACTTC. Its protein is CASSPGGGPLLEQYF.

The chain employs TRBV6-5 and TRBJ2-3; 8 nucleotides line up with TRBD2. The J segment lost 6 bases and the V segment lost 6 bases, leaving 8 bases of the junction unmatched. The CDR3 length is 14 residues. The germline V gene has CDR1 MNHEY and CDR2 SVGAGI. CDR3 in amino acids: CASRPGGGRDTQYF. In DNA, the CDR3 is TGTGCCAGCAGGCCCGGCGGGGGGCGGGATACGCAGTATTTT.

The genes are TRBV21-1 and TRBJ1-2; TRBD1, as called in the table, went unchecked against the DNA. TRBV21-1 is reported as a pseudogene. The CDR3 is 13 residues long. The CDR3 DNA follows: TGTGCCAGCAGCAACGGACAGAACTATGGCTACACCTTC. It yields the protein CASSNGQNYGYTF.

The chain employs TRBV7-2 and TRBJ2-1; 11 bases line up with TRBD2. Per germline, CDR1 SGHTA and CDR2 FQGNSA. V gave up 5 bases and J gave up 1 base; unmatched junction bases: 4. The CDR3 covers 16 residues. CDR3 DNA: TGTGCCAGCAGCCCCCTAGCGGGGGGTTCCTACAATGAGCAGTTCTTC. Its translation is CASSPLAGGSYNEQFF.

The chain has TRBV5-5 and TRBJ2-7; D might be TRBD1 (6 bases). The CDR3 runs 13 residues. Germline CDR1 and CDR2: SGHKS and YYEKEE (reference sequence). The V gene lost 7 bases and the J gene lost 3 bases, with 14 bases spanning the gap. CDR3 amino acids: CASAQGQIYEQYF. The CDR3 DNA is TGTGCCAGCGCTCAGGGGCAAATCTACGAGCAGTACTTC.

This clone was observed a single time. The V call is TRBV19, the J call TRBJ1-6, with D perhaps TRBD1 (6 bases). V was pared by 5 bases and J by 5 bases, with 13 bases between. The V gene's germline CDR1 is LNHDA and CDR2 SQIVND (reference sequence). There are 15 residues in the CDR3. The CDR3 DNA is TGTGCCAGTAGTCACGGGACATCAGATAATTCACCCCTCCACTTT. This sequence encodes CASSHGTSDNSPLHF. The variable domain in full, with the rest retrieved from reference TRBV19 and TRBJ1-6, is DGGITQSPKYLFRKEGQNVTLSCEQNLNHDAMYWYRQDPGQGLRLIYYSQIVNDFQKGDIAEGYSVSREKKESFPLTVTSAQKNPTAFYLCASSHGTSDNSPLHFGNGTRLTVT.

This clone has just one count. The chain combines TRBV5-5 with TRBJ2-5; D gene ambiguous. The V and J ends lost 0 bases and 4 bases respectively, with 7 bases between them. Germline loops: CDR1 SGHKS, CDR2 YYEKEE (reference sequence). This CDR3 comprises 13 residues. The CDR3, as DNA: TGTGCCAGCAGCTTGGCACAGTCAGAGACCCAGTACTTC. Its translation: CASSLAQSETQYF. Full variable domain (remainder filled in from reference TRBV5-5 and TRBJ2-5): DAGVTQSPTHLIKTRGQQVTLRCSPISGHKSVSWYQQVLGQGPQFIFQYYEKEERGRGNFPDRFSARQFPNYSSELNVNALLLGDSALYLCASSLAQSETQYFGPGTRLLVL.

This clone came up once. J is TRBJ2-1 and V is TRBV5-5; tentatively, D is TRBD2 (6 bases). The CDR3 has 15 residues. Trimming cost V 4 bases and J 3 bases, with 14 bases left between them. Germline V lookup: CDR1 SGHKS, CDR2 YYEKEE (reference sequence). The CDR3 spells CASSLGLLLYNEQFF. The CDR3 DNA follows: TGTGCCAGCAGCCTCGGACTACTACTCTACAATGAGCAGTTCTTC.

This chain links TRBV6-4 with TRBJ2-1, with D hard to call. V was trimmed by 0 bases and J by 11 bases, leaving 11 bases between them. CDR1 and CDR2 from the germline V gene are MRHNA and SNTAGT. CDR3 length: 13 amino acids. The CDR3 protein is CASSDSPELKQFF. The DNA of the CDR3 is TGTGCCAGCAGTGACTCGCCGGAGCTAAAGCAGTTCTTC.

V is TRBV2 and J is TRBJ2-6, with a possible D match to TRBD2 (5 bases). Germline CDR1 and CDR2: SNHLY and FYNNEI. Trimming pared 2 bases from V and 1 base from J, leaving 12 bases between. The CDR3 covers 17 residues. CDR3 residues: CASSERRRGSGANVLTF. CDR3 in DNA: TGTGCCAGCAGTGAAAGAAGGCGAGGGTCTGGGGCCAACGTCCTGACTTTC.

This chain connects TRBV7-2 to TRBJ2-1; 11 nucleotides line up with TRBD2. This CDR3 comprises 16 residues. Germline values: CDR1 SGHTA, CDR2 FQGNSA. V lost 1 base, J lost 9 bases, and 8 bases stayed unmatched. The CDR3 loop reads CASSLVAGGPLGEQFF. The CDR3 DNA follows: TGTGCCAGCAGCTTAGTAGCGGGGGGGCCTTTAGGTGAGCAGTTCTTC.

V and J are TRBV19 and TRBJ1-1; no definite D call. From germline, CDR1 is LNHDA and CDR2 SQIVND (reference sequence). The V end lost 4 bases, the J end lost 0 bases, and 12 bases lay between the germline ends. The CDR3 has 15 residues. CDR3 sequence: CASSTIPDMNTEAFF. Written as DNA, the CDR3 is TGTGCCAGTAGTACTATTCCAGACATGAACACTGAAGCTTTCTTT.

V and J are TRBV28 and TRBJ1-5, with D unclear. The length of the CDR3 is 14 residues. CDR1 is MDHEN, CDR2 SYDVKM, per germline. V was shortened by 5 bases and J by 1 base, with 9 bases between the two germline ends. The CDR3 bases are TGTGCCAGCAGTCCCCTACGGAGCAATCAGCCCCAGCATTTT. It specifies CASSPLRSNQPQHF. The whole variable domain, remainder taken from reference TRBV28 and TRBJ1-5, is DVKVTQSSRYLVKRTGEKVFLECVQDMDHENMFWYRQDPGLGLRLIYFSYDVKMKEKGDIPEGYSVSREKKERFSLILESASTNQTSMYLCASSPLRSNQPQHFGDGTRLSIL.

V usage is TRBV10-3 and J usage is TRBJ2-3; 7 positions match TRBD1. The CDR3 consists of 14 residues. V was clipped by 5 bases and J by 4 bases; unmatched bases: 6. Per the germline V gene, CDR1 is ENHRY and CDR2 is SYGVKD. The CDR3 DNA is TGTGCCATCAGTACAGGGGAATCCCCAGATACGCAGTATTTT. Translated: CAISTGESPDTQYF.

J is TRBJ2-1 and V is TRBV3-1 (or the pseudogene TRBV3-2); 8 bases fit TRBD1. The CDR3 runs to 14 residues. Germline CDR1 reads LGHDT; CDR2 reads YNNKEL (reference sequence). Germline trimming cut 4 bases from V and 9 bases from J; bases unmatched to any gene: 8. The CDR3 nucleotides are TGTGCCAGCAGCCCCAGGGGGCGCTCATTTGAGCAGTTCTTC. Protein product: CASSPRGRSFEQFF.

The rearrangement links TRBV7-2 to TRBJ2-1; D may be TRBD2 (5 bases). CDR3 size: 13 residues. Germline V CDR1 and CDR2: SGHTA, FQGNSA. V was trimmed by 0 bases and J by 9 bases, leaving 9 bases between them. CDR3 in DNA: TGTGCCAGCAGCTTAGCCCTCGAGGGTGAGCAGTTCTTC. Its protein product is CASSLALEGEQFF.

The rearrangement links TRBV18 to TRBJ2-7, with 10 nucleotides matching TRBD2. Looked up from germline, CDR1 is KGHSH and CDR2 is LQKENI. V gave up 2 bases and J gave up 7 bases; unmatched junction bases: 5. This CDR3 spans 14 amino acids. The CDR3 DNA reads as TGTGCCAGCTCACCAAATAGCGGGGGGTTGGAGCAGTACTTC. Translated: CASSPNSGGLEQYF. The variable domain in full, with the rest retrieved from reference TRBV18 and TRBJ2-7, is NAGVMQNPRHLVRRRGQEARLRCSPMKGHSHVYWYRQLPEEGLKFMVYLQKENIIDESGMPKERFSAEFPKEGPSILRIQQVVRGDSAAYFCASSPNSGGLEQYFGPGTRLTVT.